A single sample is the source of the 25 T cell receptor beta chains below, sequenced in a study of T-cell reconstitution after alpha-beta-depleted transplantation in children. A TCRbeta library incorporating unique molecular identifiers was prepared. TCRdb ran MiXCR on the PCR reads and lists one entry per CDR3 protein. The data contain about 58,000 distinct CDR3 sequences, approximately 43% of them seen just once; the ten biggest clones take up less than 98%. The sample in question was PBMCs, mostly from graft donor cells, obtained 360 days after TCRalphabeta/CD19-depleted stem cell transplant. The receptors were sampled from a male patient between 5 and 17 years old who had a stem cell transplant for acute lymphoblastic leukemia, so the T cells may come from the graft donor.

This clonotype has just a few counts. The chain uses TRBV2 and TRBJ2-1, with 8 bases identical to TRBD2. With V trimmed by 9 bases and J by 5 bases, 6 bases remained unmatched. Germline assignment: CDR1 SNHLY and CDR2 FYNNEI. The CDR3 covers 13 residues. CDR3 sequence: CARTGGLNNEQFF. In nucleotides, the CDR3 is TGTGCCAGGACGGGGGGGCTAAACAATGAGCAGTTCTTC.

The chain carries TRBV5-1 and TRBJ2-1, with D tentatively TRBD2 (5 bases). Trimming removed 2 bases from V and 0 bases from J, with 12 bases in between. This CDR3 contains 16 residues. Germline values: CDR1 SGHRS, CDR2 YFSETQ. Written as DNA, the CDR3 is TGCGCCAGCAGCTTTGCTGTGGGGAGCTCCTACAATGAGCAGTTCTTC. Amino acids: CASSFAVGSSYNEQFF.

This clonotype has more than one count but fewer than ten. The chain is built from TRBV5-5 and TRBJ2-3; 16 nucleotides match TRBD2. V lost 3 bases and J lost 4; bases outside the gene matches: 2. The CDR3 has 16 amino acids. Germline assignment: CDR1 SGHKS and CDR2 YYEKEE (reference sequence). CDR3 in amino acids: CASSWGLAGGPDTQYF. As DNA, the CDR3 is TGTGCCAGCAGCTGGGGACTAGCGGGGGGGCCAGATACGCAGTATTTT.

V gene TRBV5-6 combines with J gene TRBJ2-1, with a possible D match to TRBD1 (6 bases). The CDR3 has 12 amino acids. Deletions cut 4 bases from V and 11 bases from J, with 13 bases between. Germline V gene lookup returns CDR1 SGHDT and CDR2 YYEEEE. The CDR3 nucleotides read TGTGCCAGCAGCCGACCGACAGGCCAGCAGTTCTTC. Protein: CASSRPTGQQFF.

The rearrangement joins TRBV12-3 or TRBV12-4 to TRBJ2-5, with TRBD1 identical over 7 bases. The length of the CDR3 is 13 residues. V shed 6 bases and J 1 base; nucleotides not matched to a gene: 2. The CDR3 protein is CASRGDSQETQYF. CDR3 DNA: TGTGCCAGCAGGGGGGACAGCCAAGAGACCCAGTACTTC.

Notes on this clonotype: One end of the junction varies from germline; a read error may be responsible. The J gene is TRBJ2-7, the V gene TRBV29-1; 7 nucleotides line up with TRBD1. Germline CDR1 reads SQVTM; CDR2 reads ANQGSEA. CDR3 length equals 13 residues. The CDR3 loop is CSVEDPGQYEQYF. The CDR3 region has the DNA TGCAGCGTGGAAGATCCGGGACAGTACGAGCAGTACTTC.

The gene calls are TRBV9 and TRBJ2-1; 10 bases fit TRBD2. CDR1 is SGDLS, CDR2 YYNGEE, per germline. This CDR3 comprises 14 residues. With 6 bases clipped from V and 8 bases from J, the junction kept 8 bases outside the gene matches. CDR3: CASNIAGGLYEQFF. CDR3 DNA sequence: TGTGCCAGCAACATAGCGGGGGGTTTATATGAGCAGTTCTTC.

V and J are TRBV7-9 and TRBJ1-1, with D unresolved. Germline V gene sequence: CDR1 SEHNR, CDR2 FQNEAQ (reference sequence). Trimming pared 5 bases from V and 6 bases from J, leaving 7 bases between. The CDR3 runs to 11 residues. CDR3: CASSLGSEAFF. The CDR3 DNA is TGTGCCAGCAGCCTTGGCTCTGAAGCTTTCTTT.

The genes are TRBV5-1 and TRBJ2-7; 10 bases are shared with TRBD2. The ends lost 3 bases at V and 5 bases at J; junction bases unmatched: 14. CDR1 SGHRS and CDR2 YFSETQ come from the germline V gene. This CDR3 has 17 residues. Here the CDR3 DNA reads TGCGCCAGCAGCTCGTCGACTAGCGGGTACATCGTCAACGAGCAGTACTTC. It codes for CASSSSTSGYIVNEQYF.

This chain joins TRBV6-1 and TRBJ2-7; 8 bases are shared with TRBD2. V shed 6 bases and J 9 bases; nucleotides not matched to a gene: 16. The CDR3 is made up of 15 amino acids. Germline assignment: CDR1 MNHNS and CDR2 SASEGT. This CDR3 reads CASSPTLAEGRGQYF. The CDR3 nucleotides read TGTGCCAGCAGCCCTACACTAGCGGAAGGTAGAGGGCAGTACTTC.

The CDR3 nucleotides read TGCAGCGTTGTAACGGGCAGGGGGACGAATCAGCCCCAGCATTTT. Residues: CSVVTGRGTNQPQHF. The rearrangement uses TRBV29-1 and TRBJ1-5; 7 positions match TRBD1. Germline V lookup: CDR1 SQVTM, CDR2 ANQGSEA. CDR3 size: 15 residues. J lost 4 bases, V lost 4 bases, and 10 bases had no gene match.

This clonotype was counted between two and nine times. The chain uses TRBV10-3 and TRBJ2-3, with TRBD2 identical over 10 bases. The germline V gene has CDR1 ENHRY and CDR2 SYGVKD. This CDR3 contains 14 residues. V shed 8 bases and J 2 bases; nucleotides not matched to a gene: 4. The CDR3 sequence is CAILSGRDTDTQYF. In DNA form, the CDR3 reads TGTGCCATCCTGAGCGGGAGGGACACAGATACGCAGTATTTT.

This clonotype was seen only a few times. The rearrangement uses TRBV20-1 and TRBJ2-5, with D maybe TRBD1 (6 bases). CDR1 and CDR2 from the germline V gene are DFQATT and SNEGSKA (reference sequence). V was trimmed by 2 bases and J by 3 bases, leaving 10 bases between them. The CDR3 covers 13 residues. The CDR3 is CSARKDSEETQYF. The CDR3 nucleotides read TGCAGTGCTAGAAAGGACAGCGAAGAGACCCAGTACTTC.

The sample holds a few counts of this clonotype. This sequence joins TRBV9 and TRBJ2-1; no clear D gene. CDR3 size: 14 residues. Trimming took off 0 bases at V and 6 bases at J, with 10 bases between the two ends. Germline loops: CDR1 SGDLS, CDR2 YYNGEE. Written as DNA, the CDR3 is TGTGCCAGCAGCGTAGTGGCAGACGCCAATGAGCAGTTCTTC. Amino acid sequence: CASSVVADANEQFF.

This clonotype was counted once. The chain joins TRBV29-1 to TRBJ2-1; no clear D gene. CDR3 length: 11 amino acids. Deletions cut 3 bases from V and 6 bases from J, with 6 bases between. CDR1 SQVTM and CDR2 ANQGSEA come from the germline V gene. The chain's CDR3 is CSVDWGNEQFF. CDR3 DNA sequence: TGCAGCGTTGATTGGGGCAATGAGCAGTTCTTC.

This clonotype was counted between two and nine times. CDR3 in amino acids: CASSVLSQETQYF. CDR3 DNA sequence: TGTGCCAGCAGCGTATTATCCCAAGAGACCCAGTACTTC. The chain is built from TRBV9 and TRBJ2-5; no definite D call. The CDR3 covers 13 residues. The V gene lost 1 base and the J gene lost 1 base, with 5 bases spanning the gap. Germline CDR1 SGDLS, CDR2 YYNGEE.

V gene TRBV12-3 or TRBV12-4 combines with J gene TRBJ2-1, with D perhaps TRBD1 (7 bases). This CDR3 is built from 16 residues. V lost 6 bases and J lost 5, with 20 bases in between. Here the CDR3 reads CASRRDSGYLDNEQFF. The CDR3 nucleotides are TGTGCCAGCAGGCGGGACAGTGGGTACTTGGACAATGAGCAGTTCTTC.

The chain recombines TRBV6-1 with TRBJ2-3; D is unresolved. Germline V lookup: CDR1 MNHNS, CDR2 SASEGT. V lost 6 bases to trimming and J lost 7 bases, with 17 bases between them. CDR3 length: 14 residues. The CDR3 region is CASRERSYLHTQYF. The CDR3 nucleotides are TGTGCCAGCAGGGAAAGGAGCTACCTACATACGCAGTATTTT.

Ten or more counts support this clonotype. This chain links TRBV29-1 with TRBJ1-2; 8 bases map to TRBD1. From germline, CDR1 is SQVTM and CDR2 ANQGSEA. This CDR3 has 14 amino acids. V was clipped by 6 bases and J by 5 bases; unmatched bases: 11. The CDR3 DNA reads as TGCAGCGTCCTGGATGGGGACAGGATTTATGGCTACACCTTC. It encodes CSVLDGDRIYGYTF.

The CDR3 bases are TGTGCCAGCAGTAGCCGGGACAGAGGGTATGATGAGCAGTTCTTC. Encoded protein: CASSSRDRGYDEQFF. The chain carries TRBV28 and TRBJ2-1; TRBD1 matches 7 bases. The V and J ends lost 5 bases and 8 bases, in that order; junction bases with no gene match: 12. The CDR3 extends over 15 amino acids. Germline V gene data show CDR1 as MDHEN and CDR2 as SYDVKM. The full variable domain, completed using reference TRBV28 and TRBJ2-1, is DVKVTQSSRYLVKRTGEKVFLECVQDMDHENMFWYRQDPGLGLRLIYFSYDVKMKEKGDIPEGYSVSREKKERFSLILESASTNQTSMYLCASSSRDRGYDEQFFGPGTRLTVL.

This clonotype was seen more than once but under ten times. This rearrangement joins TRBV20-1 to TRBJ2-5; 7 bases fit TRBD1. Germline-derived CDR1 and CDR2 are DFQATT and SNEGSKA (reference sequence). CDR3 length: 14 amino acids. J was trimmed by 2 bases and V by 6 bases; bases with no gene match: 9. The CDR3 protein is CSANDRENQETQYF. The CDR3 bases are TGCAGTGCGAATGACAGGGAAAATCAAGAGACCCAGTACTTC.

A word on this clonotype: Since no conserved phenylalanine or tryptophan closes the CDR3, a read error is the likely cause. V is TRBV5-1 and J is TRBJ2-7; 11 positions agree with TRBD2. Germline V CDR1 and CDR2: SGHRS, YFSETQ. The V gene end was trimmed by 1 base and the J gene end by 3 bases; junction bases not matched to a gene: 15. The CDR3 has 19 residues. CDR3 sequence: CASSLSSTSGKLGDYEQYC. The DNA of the CDR3 is TGCGCCAGCAGCTTGAGTTCGACTAGCGGGAAGCTGGGGGACTACGAGCAGTACTGC.

This chain uses TRBV5-1 with TRBJ2-7; 7 bases line up with TRBD1. The germline V gene has CDR1 SGHRS and CDR2 YFSETQ. The CDR3 is 13 amino acids. V lost 4 bases to trimming and J lost 3 bases; unmatched junction nucleotides: 4. As DNA, the CDR3 is TGCGCCAGCAGCAGAGACAGGGACTACGAGCAGTACTTC. Amino acids: CASSRDRDYEQYF.

The sample holds many counts of this clonotype. J is TRBJ2-7 and V is TRBV6-2 or TRBV6-3; no reliable D call. Deletions cut 8 bases from V and 3 bases from J, with 20 bases between. This CDR3 spans 15 amino acids. Per the germline V gene, CDR1 is MNHEY and CDR2 is SVGEGT. The CDR3 DNA reads as TGTGCCAGCTCTGATGACAACCCGGGTTTCTACGAGCAGTACTTC. Protein: CASSDDNPGFYEQYF.

The V and J genes are TRBV12-3 or TRBV12-4 and TRBJ2-7; the D is unclear. The CDR3 loop spans 15 amino acids. The V end was cut by 3 bases, the J end by 4 bases, with 16 bases between. The CDR3 region has the DNA TGTGCCAGCAGTTTTGAAGACCGCCGGATGTACGAGCAGTACTTC. As protein: CASSFEDRRMYEQYF.